Following are 11 T cell receptor beta chains from one sample sequenced in a study of cytomegalovirus exposure and HLA in healthy donors. The PCR was carried out with 60 Vbeta primers and 13 Jbeta primers. Produced via immunoSEQ multiplex PCR; TCRdb's table is partial and in-frame only. The sample records 95,000 to 110,000 clones, around three quarters being singletons. Sequencing input: PBMCs. These receptor sequences come from a man between 45 and 60 years old in good health and CMV-seropositive.

The rearrangement joins TRBV2 to TRBJ2-2; D possibly corresponds to TRBD1 (7 bases). This CDR3 contains 15 residues. Looked up from germline, CDR1 is SNHLY and CDR2 is FYNNEI. Deletions cut 2 bases from V and 4 bases from J, with 11 bases between. Written as DNA, the CDR3 is TGTGCCAGCAGTGAAAACAGGGGAGGCACCGGGGAGCTGTTTTTT. Translated: CASSENRGGTGELFF.

This chain uses TRBV5-5 with TRBJ1-1; D is possibly TRBD1 (5 bases). The CDR3 sequence is 17 residues long. Trimming pared 4 bases from V and 0 bases from J, leaving 19 bases between. Germline values: CDR1 SGHKS, CDR2 YYEKEE (reference sequence). CDR3 residues: CASSPPRRGGLNTEAFF. In nucleotides, the CDR3 is TGTGCCAGCAGCCCCCCCCGAAGGGGTGGGTTGAACACTGAAGCTTTCTTT.

The genes are TRBV7-7 and TRBJ2-1; 10 nucleotides match TRBD2. CDR1 and CDR2 (germline): SSHAT, FNYEAQ (reference sequence). V was pared by 4 bases and J by 6 bases, with 3 bases of the junction left unmatched. CDR3 length: 14 amino acids. As DNA, the CDR3 is TGTGCCAGCAGCTCGGGACTAGCGCGCAATGAGCAGTTCTTC. This translates into CASSSGLARNEQFF. Full variable domain (rest looked up from reference TRBV7-7 and TRBJ2-1): GAGVSQSPRYKVTKRGQDVTLRCDPISSHATLYWYQQALGQGPEFLTYFNYEAQPDKSGLPSDRFSAERPEGSISTLTIQRTEQRDSAMYRCASSSGLARNEQFFGPGTRLTVL.

The chain links TRBV18 to TRBJ2-4; 11 bases agree with TRBD1. Trimming at V came to 6 bases and at J to 8 bases, leaving 3 bases not matched to a gene. CDR1 is KGHSH and CDR2 is LQKENI in the germline V gene. CDR3 length: 13 amino acids. The DNA for the CDR3 is TGTGCCAGCTCTCTGGGACAGGGGGACATTCAGTACTTC. Its protein product is CASSLGQGDIQYF.

The rearrangement joins TRBV2 to TRBJ2-5; D might be TRBD2 (6 bases). CDR3 length: 13 residues. V was trimmed by 3 bases and J by 5 bases, leaving 10 bases between them. From germline, CDR1 is SNHLY and CDR2 FYNNEI. CDR3 amino acids: CASSEQRVETQYF. The CDR3 DNA sequence: TGTGCCAGCAGTGAGCAGCGGGTGGAGACCCAGTACTTC.

The chain uses TRBV7-8 and TRBJ2-1; 10 positions match TRBD2. The CDR3 has 16 amino acids. CDR1 SGHVS and CDR2 FQNEAQ come from the germline V gene. Trimming took 2 bases from V and 8 from J; bases not matched to a gene: 9. CDR3 nucleotide sequence: TGTGCCAGCAGCTTACGGCTAGCGGGAGAATACGATGAGCAGTTCTTC. Translation gives CASSLRLAGEYDEQFF.

This sequence joins TRBV30 and TRBJ1-5; D is unresolved. The V end was cut by 6 bases, the J end by 3 bases, with 15 bases between. The CDR3 is 14 amino acids. The germline gives CDR1 GTSNPN, CDR2 SVGIG (reference sequence). The CDR3 reads CACSTRFDNQPQHF. Here the CDR3 DNA reads TGTGCCTGTTCAACTAGGTTCGACAATCAGCCCCAGCATTTT.

The rearrangement joins TRBV7-6 to TRBJ1-1; perhaps TRBD1 as D (6 bases). The V gene lost 1 base and the J gene lost 4 bases, with 16 bases spanning the gap. CDR3 length equals 16 residues. Per the germline V gene, CDR1 is SGHVS and CDR2 is FNYEAQ. In nucleotides, the CDR3 is TGTGCCAGCAGCTTAGTACGGGGGGCGCTGGGCACTGAAGCTTTCTTT. Protein product: CASSLVRGALGTEAFF.

Here the CDR3 reads CASTAPGQQGNTIYF. DNA of the CDR3: TGTGCCAGCACTGCGCCGGGACAGCAAGGAAACACCATATATTTT. V is TRBV2 and J is TRBJ1-3; 7 bases fit TRBD1. CDR1 and CDR2 from the germline V gene are SNHLY and FYNNEI. Losses at the gene ends were 7 bases for V and 4 bases for J; bases not matched to a gene: 10. This CDR3 spans 15 amino acids.

The rearrangement joins TRBV14 to TRBJ2-2; D may be TRBD2 (6 bases). The V end was cut by 1 base, the J end by 0 bases, with 9 bases between. The length of the CDR3 is 16 residues. CDR1 and CDR2 from the germline V gene are SGHDN and FVKESK. CDR3 in amino acids: CASSQVGGTNTGELFF. DNA for the CDR3: TGTGCCAGCAGCCAAGTGGGCGGGACGAACACCGGGGAGCTGTTTTTT.

The rearrangement joins TRBV21-1 to TRBJ2-7; TRBD2, the table's D call, was not compared with the DNA. TRBV21-1 is deemed a pseudogene. The CDR3 runs to 8 residues. CDR3 bases: TGTGCCAGCAGCACCCTTTCTTTC. The encoded protein is CASSTLSF.